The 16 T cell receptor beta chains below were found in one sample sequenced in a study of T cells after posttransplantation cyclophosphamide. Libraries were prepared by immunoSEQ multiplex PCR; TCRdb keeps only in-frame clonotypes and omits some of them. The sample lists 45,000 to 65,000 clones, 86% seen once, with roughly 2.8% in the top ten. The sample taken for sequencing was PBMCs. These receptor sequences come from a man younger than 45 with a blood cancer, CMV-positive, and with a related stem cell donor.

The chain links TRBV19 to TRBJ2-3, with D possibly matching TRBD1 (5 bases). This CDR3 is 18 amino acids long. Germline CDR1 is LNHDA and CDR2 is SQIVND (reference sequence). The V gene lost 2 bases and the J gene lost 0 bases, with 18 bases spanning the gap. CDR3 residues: CASSILRMDTYSTDTQYF. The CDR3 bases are TGTGCCAGTAGTATACTAAGGATGGACACTTATAGCACAGATACGCAGTATTTT. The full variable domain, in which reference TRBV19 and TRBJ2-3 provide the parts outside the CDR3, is DGGITQSPKYLFRKEGQNVTLSCEQNLNHDAMYWYRQDPGQGLRLIYYSQIVNDFQKGDIAEGYSVSREKKESFPLTVTSAQKNPTAFYLCASSILRMDTYSTDTQYFGPGTRLTVL.

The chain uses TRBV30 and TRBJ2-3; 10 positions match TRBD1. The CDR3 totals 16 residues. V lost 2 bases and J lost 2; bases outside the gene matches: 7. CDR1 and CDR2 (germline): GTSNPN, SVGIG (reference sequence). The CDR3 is CAWSIGQGGFTDTQYF. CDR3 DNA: TGTGCCTGGAGTATCGGACAGGGGGGCTTCACAGATACGCAGTATTTT.

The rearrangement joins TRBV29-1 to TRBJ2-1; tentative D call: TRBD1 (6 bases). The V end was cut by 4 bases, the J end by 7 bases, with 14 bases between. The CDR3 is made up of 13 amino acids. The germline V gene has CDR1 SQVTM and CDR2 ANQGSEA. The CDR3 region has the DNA TGCAGCGTTGTGGGGGCGAGGGTGAATGAGCAGTTCTTC. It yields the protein CSVVGARVNEQFF.

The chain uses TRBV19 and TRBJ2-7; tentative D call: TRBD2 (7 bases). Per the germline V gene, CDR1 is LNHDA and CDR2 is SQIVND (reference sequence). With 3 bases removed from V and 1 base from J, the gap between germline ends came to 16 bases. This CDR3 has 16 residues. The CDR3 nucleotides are TGTGCCAGTAGTATTGGGCGGGGGCCGATATCCTACGAGCAGTACTTC. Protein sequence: CASSIGRGPISYEQYF.

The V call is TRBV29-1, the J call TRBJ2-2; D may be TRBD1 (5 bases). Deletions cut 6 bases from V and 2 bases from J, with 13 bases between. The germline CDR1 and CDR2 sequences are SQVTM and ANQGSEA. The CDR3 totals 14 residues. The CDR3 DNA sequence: TGCAGCGTCCAATCCTGGGGCAACACCGGGGAGCTGTTTTTT. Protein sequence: CSVQSWGNTGELFF.

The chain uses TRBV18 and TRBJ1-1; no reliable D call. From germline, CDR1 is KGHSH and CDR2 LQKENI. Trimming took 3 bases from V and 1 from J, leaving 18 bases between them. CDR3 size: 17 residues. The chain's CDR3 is CASSPPRSPLPNTEAFF. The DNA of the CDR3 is TGTGCCAGCTCACCCCCTAGGTCCCCACTACCGAACACTGAAGCTTTCTTT.

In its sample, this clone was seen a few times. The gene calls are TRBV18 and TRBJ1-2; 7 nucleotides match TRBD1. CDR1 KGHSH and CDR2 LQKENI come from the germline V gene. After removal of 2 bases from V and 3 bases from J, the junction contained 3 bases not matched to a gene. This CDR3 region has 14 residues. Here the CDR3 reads CASSPNDRDYGYTF. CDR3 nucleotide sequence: TGTGCCAGCTCACCAAACGACAGGGACTATGGCTACACCTTC.

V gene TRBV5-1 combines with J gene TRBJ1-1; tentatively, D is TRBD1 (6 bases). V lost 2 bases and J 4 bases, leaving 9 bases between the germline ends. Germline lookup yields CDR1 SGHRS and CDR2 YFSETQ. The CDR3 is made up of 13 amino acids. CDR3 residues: CASSLQGGTEAFF. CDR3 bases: TGCGCCAGCAGCTTACAGGGTGGCACTGAAGCTTTCTTT.

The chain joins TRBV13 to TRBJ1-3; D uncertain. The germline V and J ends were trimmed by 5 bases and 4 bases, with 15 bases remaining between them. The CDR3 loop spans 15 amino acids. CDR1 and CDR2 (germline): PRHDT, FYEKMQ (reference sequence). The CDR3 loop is CASSQAEDSGNTIYF. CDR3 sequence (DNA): TGTGCCAGCAGCCAAGCCGAGGATTCGGGAAACACCATATATTTT.

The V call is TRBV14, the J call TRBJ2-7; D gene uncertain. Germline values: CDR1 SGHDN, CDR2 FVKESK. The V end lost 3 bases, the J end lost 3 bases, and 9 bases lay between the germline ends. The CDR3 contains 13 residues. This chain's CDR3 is CASSQQIYYEQYF. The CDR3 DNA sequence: TGTGCCAGCAGCCAGCAGATTTACTACGAGCAGTACTTC.

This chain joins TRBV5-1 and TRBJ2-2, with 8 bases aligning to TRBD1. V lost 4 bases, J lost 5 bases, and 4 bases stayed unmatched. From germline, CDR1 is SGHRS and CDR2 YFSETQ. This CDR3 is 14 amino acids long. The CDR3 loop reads CASSLRDRTGELFF. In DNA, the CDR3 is TGCGCCAGCAGCCTCAGGGACAGGACCGGGGAGCTGTTTTTT.

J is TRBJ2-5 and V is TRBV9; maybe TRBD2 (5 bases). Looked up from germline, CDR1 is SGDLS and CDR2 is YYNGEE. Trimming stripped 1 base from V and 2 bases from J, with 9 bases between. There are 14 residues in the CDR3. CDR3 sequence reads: CASSVTGSQETQYF. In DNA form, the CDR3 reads TGTGCCAGCAGCGTAACGGGGTCGCAAGAGACCCAGTACTTC.

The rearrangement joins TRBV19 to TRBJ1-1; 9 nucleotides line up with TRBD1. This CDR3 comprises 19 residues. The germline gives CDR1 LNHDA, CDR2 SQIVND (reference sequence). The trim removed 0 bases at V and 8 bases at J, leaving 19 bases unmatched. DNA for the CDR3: TGTGCCAGTAGTATAGATACAGGGGGCCCGCGGAATAAAAAATCCGAAGCTTTCTTT. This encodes CASSIDTGGPRNKKSEAFF. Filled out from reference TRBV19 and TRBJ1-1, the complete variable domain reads DGGITQSPKYLFRKEGQNVTLSCEQNLNHDAMYWYRQDPGQGLRLIYYSQIVNDFQKGDIAEGYSVSREKKESFPLTVTSAQKNPTAFYLCASSIDTGGPRNKKSEAFFGQGTRLTVV.

The CDR3 protein is CASSIQGRTEAFF. CDR3 bases: TGTGCCAGTAGTATTCAGGGAAGGACTGAAGCTTTCTTT. The rearrangement uses TRBV19 and TRBJ1-1; D might be TRBD1 (5 bases). The CDR3 consists of 13 residues. Germline V gene lookup returns CDR1 LNHDA and CDR2 SQIVND (reference sequence). The germline V and J ends were trimmed by 3 bases and 5 bases, with 10 bases remaining between them.

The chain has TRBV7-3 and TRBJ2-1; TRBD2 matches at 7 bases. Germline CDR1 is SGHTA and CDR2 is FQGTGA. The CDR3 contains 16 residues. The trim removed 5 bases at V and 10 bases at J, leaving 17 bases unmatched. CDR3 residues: CASSTSRGEGLREQFF. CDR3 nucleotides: TGTGCCAGCAGCACCTCTCGGGGGGAGGGCCTTAGGGAGCAGTTCTTC. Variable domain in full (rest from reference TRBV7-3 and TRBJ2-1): GAGVSQTPSNKVTEKGKYVELRCDPISGHTALYWYRQSLGQGPEFLIYFQGTGAADDSGLPNDRFFAVRPEGSVSTLKIQRTERGDSAVYLCASSTSRGEGLREQFFGPGTRLTVL.

The CDR3 bases are TGTGCTAGTGGTCTATTCACAGATACGCAGTATTTT. This translates into CASGLFTDTQYF. The chain carries TRBV12-5 and TRBJ2-3; D call uncertain. The germline V and J ends were trimmed by 5 bases and 2 bases, with 5 bases remaining between them. CDR1 and CDR2 from the germline V gene are LGHNT and FRNRAP. The CDR3 loop spans 12 amino acids.